Presented here are 30 T cell receptor beta chains from one specimen sequenced in a study of T-cell reconstitution after alpha-beta-depleted transplantation in children. The TCRbeta library was prepared with unique molecular identifiers. TCRdb redid the calling of the PCR reads with MiXCR, one entry per CDR3 protein. The profile shows some 550,000 distinct CDR3 sequences, around 19% of them singletons. This sample comprised PBMCs from the stem cell graft donor, obtained from the stem cell graft. All receptors derive from a human donor who donated a stem cell graft to a child with acute lymphoblastic leukemia.

This chain uses TRBV10-3 with TRBJ2-1; 11 bases are a match to TRBD2. Germline V gene lookup returns CDR1 ENHRY and CDR2 SYGVKD. J gave up 8 bases and V 5 bases, and 5 bases lay outside the gene matches. This CDR3 region has 14 residues. The CDR3 protein is CAISWLAGGYEQFF. CDR3 DNA: TGTGCCATCAGTTGGCTAGCGGGAGGTTATGAGCAGTTCTTC.

This clonotype was detected only a few times. V and J are TRBV29-1 and TRBJ2-5, with D unclear. There are 13 residues in the CDR3. V was cut by 7 bases and J by 0 bases, with 12 bases left in between. The V gene's germline CDR1 is SQVTM and CDR2 ANQGSEA. DNA for the CDR3: TGCAGCGGGCAAGCGCCTAACCAAGAGACCCAGTACTTC. Translated, it gives CSGQAPNQETQYF.

The V gene is TRBV7-9, the J gene TRBJ1-2, with no clear D. V was trimmed by 2 bases and J by 4 bases, leaving 17 bases between them. The CDR3 runs 16 residues. Per germline, CDR1 SEHNR and CDR2 FQNEAQ (reference sequence). The CDR3 sequence is CASSLPSARNLYGYTF. The CDR3 bases are TGTGCCAGCAGCTTACCGTCCGCCAGGAACCTCTATGGCTACACCTTC.

The V gene is TRBV5-1, the J gene TRBJ1-4; 9 bases align to TRBD1. V dropped 5 bases and J dropped 8; count of bases not matched to a gene: 10. CDR3 length equals 15 residues. Germline V lookup: CDR1 SGHRS, CDR2 YFSETQ. The CDR3 sequence: CASSFGQGTYEKLFF. As DNA, the CDR3 is TGCGCCAGCAGTTTCGGACAGGGGACATACGAAAAACTGTTTTTT.

This chain uses TRBV4-1 with TRBJ1-2, with unresolved D. V was pared by 0 bases and J by 0 bases, with 17 bases between. The CDR3 runs 18 residues. CDR1 is MGHRA, CDR2 YSYEKL, per germline. For the CDR3, the DNA is TGCGCCAGCAGCCAAGAAAGGGTCACATGGATATCTAACTATGGCTACACCTTC. Translating gives CASSQERVTWISNYGYTF.

There are a few counts of this clonotype. The chain joins TRBV28 to TRBJ2-1; no firm D call. The CDR3 is 13 amino acids. Germline-derived CDR1 and CDR2 are MDHEN and SYDVKM. Trimming shortened V by 6 bases and J by 10 bases, and 16 bases separated the two germline ends. In nucleotides, the CDR3 is TGTGCCAGCAGCCTGACCCGCCAAAGCGAGCAGTTCTTC. It codes for CASSLTRQSEQFF.

This clonotype showed up just a few times. The DNA of the CDR3 is TGTGCCACCAGCAGAGAAGTAGGCTTGGGCACAGATACGCAGTATTTT. This gives the protein CATSREVGLGTDTQYF. The chain employs TRBV15 and TRBJ2-3; no clear D. CDR3 length: 16 amino acids. Trimming left V 0 bases short and J 1 base short, with 11 bases between. From germline, CDR1 is LNHNV and CDR2 YYDKDF (reference sequence).

The J gene is TRBJ2-1, the V gene TRBV6-2 or TRBV6-3; D is unresolved. The CDR3 runs to 16 residues. The V end lost 2 bases, the J end lost 4 bases, and 15 bases lay between the germline ends. Germline V lookup: CDR1 MNHEY, CDR2 SVGEGT. DNA for the CDR3: TGTGCCAGCAGTTACCCTCTCCAGGTCCTATACAATGAGCAGTTCTTC. Protein: CASSYPLQVLYNEQFF.

Details on this clonotype: One end of the junction does not line up with germline, which may come from a read error. The CDR3 nucleotides are TGCGCCAGCAGCTTAGTTACCGGGGAGCCGTTTTTT. Its protein is CASSLVTGEPFF. The V call is TRBV5-1, the J call TRBJ2-2; the D gene is possibly TRBD2 (5 bases). This CDR3 spans 12 amino acids. The V gene's germline CDR1 is SGHRS and CDR2 YFSETQ.

This clonotype came up a few times. The chain is built from TRBV7-8 and TRBJ2-1, with D possibly being TRBD2 (5 bases). Germline CDR1 and CDR2: SGHVS and FQNEAQ. The CDR3 covers 20 residues. V lost 1 base to trimming and J lost 6 bases, with 28 bases between them. CDR3 region: CASSLVFAVLVGVDSNEQFF. In DNA form, the CDR3 reads TGTGCCAGCAGCTTAGTGTTTGCGGTTTTGGTGGGAGTGGATTCCAATGAGCAGTTCTTC.

This clonotype was counted only a few times. V and J are TRBV7-2 and TRBJ2-3; D gene unclear. Germline V gene data show CDR1 as SGHTA and CDR2 as FQGNSA. This CDR3 comprises 13 residues. V lost 7 bases and J 4 bases, leaving 12 bases between the germline ends. The CDR3 sequence: CASTLTRPDTQYF. In nucleotides, the CDR3 is TGTGCCAGCACCCTCACCCGCCCAGATACGCAGTATTTT.

The chain joins TRBV9 to TRBJ2-7; 9 bases align to TRBD2. This CDR3 is 15 amino acids long. The V gene's germline CDR1 is SGDLS and CDR2 YYNGEE. Germline trimming cut 0 bases from V and 2 bases from J; bases unmatched to any gene: 3. CDR3 in amino acids: CASSVGAGGPYEQYF. CDR3 DNA: TGTGCCAGCAGCGTAGGGGCGGGAGGGCCCTACGAGCAGTACTTC.

This clonotype was detected many times. The genes are TRBV25-1 and TRBJ2-7; perhaps TRBD2 as D (8 bases). Trimming took off 3 bases at V and 0 bases at J, with 30 bases between the two ends. Germline V gene sequence: CDR1 MGHDK, CDR2 SYGVNS. This CDR3 has 21 residues. The CDR3 nucleotides read TGTGCCAGCAGTGAGATGCCTCAGGGGGGAGCGGGAGTAGGGGTCTCCTACGAGCAGTACTTC. Encoded protein: CASSEMPQGGAGVGVSYEQYF.

The CDR3 region has the DNA TGCAGTGCTATCAGGACAGGGAGCAATCAGCCCCAGCATTTT. This encodes CSAIRTGSNQPQHF. The chain combines TRBV20-1 with TRBJ1-5; 8 nucleotides agree with TRBD1. CDR3 length equals 14 residues. The J segment lost 1 base and the V segment lost 4 bases, leaving 3 bases of the junction unmatched. Germline V gene data show CDR1 as DFQATT and CDR2 as SNEGSKA (reference sequence).

The chain joins TRBV12-3 or TRBV12-4 to TRBJ1-2, with D perhaps TRBD1 (5 bases). The CDR3 contains 13 residues. V lost 2 bases and J 8 bases, leaving 12 bases between the germline ends. CDR3 residues: CASSLIGGGGYTF. CDR3 DNA sequence: TGTGCCAGCAGTTTAATTGGGGGAGGCGGCTACACCTTC.

The sample holds a few counts of this clonotype. The chain is built from TRBV18 and TRBJ1-5; 9 nucleotides agree with TRBD1. This CDR3 has 14 amino acids. The germline V gene encodes CDR1 KGHSH and CDR2 LQKENI. V was pared by 3 bases and J by 7 bases, with 4 bases of the junction left unmatched. Here the CDR3 reads CASSPGQGKQPQHF. The CDR3 DNA is TGTGCCAGCTCACCCGGACAGGGGAAGCAGCCCCAGCATTTT.

The J gene is TRBJ1-5, the V gene TRBV9; D gene ambiguous. From germline, CDR1 is SGDLS and CDR2 YYNGEE. With 0 bases removed from V and 0 bases from J, the gap between germline ends came to 7 bases. The CDR3 is 15 residues long. The CDR3 nucleotides are TGTGCCAGCAGCGTAGACGCCTATAGCAATCAGCCCCAGCATTTT. This codes for CASSVDAYSNQPQHF.

The rearrangement joins TRBV10-3 to TRBJ2-5; D is unresolved. This CDR3 has 15 residues. The V end lost 3 bases, the J end lost 2 bases, and 13 bases lay between the germline ends. CDR1 and CDR2 (germline): ENHRY, SYGVKD. The CDR3 nucleotides read TGTGCCATCAGTGAAAGGACGGTGCTACAAGAGACCCAGTACTTC. As protein: CAISERTVLQETQYF.

The CDR3 protein is CASSYSIQPAGELFF. CDR3 nucleotide sequence: TGTGCCAGCAGTTACTCCATCCAGCCTGCCGGGGAGCTGTTTTTT. The chain employs TRBV6-5 and TRBJ2-2; no reliable D call. Germline CDR1 MNHEY, CDR2 SVGAGI. The ends were cut back, 0 bases at V and 6 bases at J, with 11 bases in the middle. This CDR3 comprises 15 residues.

The chain joins TRBV20-1 to TRBJ1-1, with D uncertain. The V and J ends lost 0 bases and 4 bases respectively, with 9 bases between them. CDR3 length equals 13 residues. From germline, CDR1 is DFQATT and CDR2 SNEGSKA (reference sequence). CDR3 coding DNA: TGCAGTGCTAGAGAACAGCGGGGCACTGAAGCTTTCTTT. Its protein is CSAREQRGTEAFF.

The chain joins TRBV10-3 to TRBJ2-1; 16 nucleotides align to TRBD2. The CDR3 sequence is 15 residues long. Per the germline V gene, CDR1 is ENHRY and CDR2 is SYGVKD. The junction had 3 bases not matched to a gene; V was cut back by 6 bases and J by 7 bases. CDR3 amino acids: CAIRGLAGGPNEQFF. The CDR3 DNA is TGTGCCATCAGGGGACTAGCGGGAGGGCCGAATGAGCAGTTCTTC.

The CDR3 DNA reads TGTGCCACCAGCAGGGACAGGGGGCGAGGTCGCTATGGCTACACCTTC. Amino acids: CATSRDRGRGRYGYTF. This chain joins TRBV15 and TRBJ1-2; 11 bases align to TRBD1. Per germline, CDR1 LNHNV and CDR2 YYDKDF (reference sequence). The CDR3 extends over 16 amino acids. Trimming removed 3 bases from V and 4 bases from J; junction bases left unmatched: 7.

Concerning this clonotype itself: With a much larger clone just one base away, this may be a read error. CDR3 DNA: TGTGCCAGCAGTATCCCGGGACAGGGATTCTCTGGAAGCACCATATATTTT. Protein product: CASSIPGQGFSGSTIYF. The chain combines TRBV12-3 or TRBV12-4 with TRBJ1-3; 9 bases agree with TRBD1. This CDR3 contains 17 residues.

The chain couples TRBV7-9 to TRBJ1-5; D may be TRBD1 (6 bases). Germline lookup yields CDR1 SEHNR and CDR2 FQNEAQ (reference sequence). CDR3 length equals 17 residues. V lost 4 bases and J lost 4, with 20 bases in between. The CDR3 is CASSYRGGRGWNQPQHF. CDR3 DNA: TGTGCCAGCAGCTATCGTGGGGGGCGCGGATGGAATCAGCCCCAGCATTTT.

V usage is TRBV11-2 and J usage is TRBJ1-1; D unresolved. Germline lookup yields CDR1 SGHAT and CDR2 FQNNGV. The CDR3 has 12 residues. The V gene lost 1 base and the J gene lost 7 bases, with 7 bases spanning the gap. The CDR3 protein is CASSLVEFEAFF. In DNA form, the CDR3 reads TGTGCCAGCAGCTTAGTGGAGTTTGAAGCTTTCTTT.

This clonotype was detected only a few times. The V gene is TRBV24-1, the J gene TRBJ2-5; D call uncertain. The length of the CDR3 is 13 residues. V was trimmed by 1 base and J by 5 bases, leaving 7 bases between them. Germline lookup yields CDR1 KGHDR and CDR2 SFDVKD. CDR3 nucleotides: TGTGCCACCAGTGATTTTAGGAGCGAGACCCAGTACTTC. It encodes CATSDFRSETQYF.

The sample holds a few counts of this clonotype. This chain links TRBV9 with TRBJ2-5; possibly TRBD1 for D (5 bases). This CDR3 has 15 amino acids. The V end lost 4 bases, the J end lost 1 base, and 14 bases lay between the germline ends. The V gene's germline CDR1 is SGDLS and CDR2 YYNGEE. The CDR3 spells CASSRPGILQETQYF. In DNA, the CDR3 is TGTGCCAGCAGCCGTCCAGGGATCCTCCAAGAGACCCAGTACTTC.

This chain links TRBV27 with TRBJ2-1, with D perhaps matching TRBD2 (5 bases). V was shortened by 0 bases and J by 5 bases, with 17 bases between the two germline ends. CDR3 length: 17 amino acids. The germline CDR1 and CDR2 sequences are MNHEY and SMNVEV (reference sequence). In DNA form, the CDR3 reads TGTGCCAGCAGTTTATCGATAGAGGGATTTAAGCACAATGAGCAGTTCTTC. Encoded protein: CASSLSIEGFKHNEQFF.

This clonotype appeared a few times. Its ends do not fully match the called genes, so a read error is possible. The V call is TRBV14, the J call TRBJ2-7; no clear D gene. Germline V gene sequence: CDR1 SGHDN, CDR2 FVKESK. This CDR3 is 12 amino acids long. CDR3: CASSQEKIRVTF. The CDR3 bases are TGTGCCAGCAGCCAAGAAAAAATTAGGGTCACGTTC.

This clonotype was picked up many times. The chain recombines TRBV12-3 or TRBV12-4 with TRBJ2-3; possible D gene TRBD2, 6 bases. This CDR3 contains 16 residues. Trimming cost V 5 bases and J 2 bases, with 17 bases left between them. CDR3 in amino acids: CASSPPWGEDTDTQYF. The CDR3 DNA reads TGTGCCAGCAGTCCTCCTTGGGGGGAGGACACAGATACGCAGTATTTT.